This record concerns one T cell receptor beta chain sequence. This specimen comes from a study of blood T cell repertoires in COVID-19. Recruits, aged roughly 18 to 100 years, lived in some 25 US areas. Per the original methods: Estimation of nucleated cell counts relied on the amplification of reference gene primers. The table came from immunoSEQ multiplex PCR; TCRdb's copy has only in-frame clones and leaves some out. The D gene and trimming were derived from the DNA, and the V and J assignments and clone size from that table. The repertoire includes about 220,000 clones, 87% of them detected once, and just over 2.5% sits in the top ten. Germline lookup yields CDR1 SGHDN and CDR2 FVKESK. The CDR3 loop spans 17 amino acids. With 2 bases removed from V and 0 bases from J, the gap between germline ends came to 14 bases.

The TCR was taken from a woman aged 25 to 45 with acute COVID-19. The material sequenced was PBMCs or T cells enriched from blood (not recorded which). The chain combines TRBV14 with TRBJ1-3, with no clear D. CDR3 in amino acids: CASSQLSAGSSGNTIYF. The CDR3 DNA is TGTGCCAGCAGCCAACTATCGGCGGGCAGCTCTGGAAACACCATATATTTT.